The clone carrying this T cell receptor (beta chain) was observed many times. Antigen specificity is unknown. The entry originates in a study of T cells in Graves' hyperthyroidism and ophthalmopathy. Study-wide findings and caveats: Ophthalmopathy onset followed model prediction by a median about 6.9 months.

RNA transcripts gave rise to amplified TCR beta CDR3 regions. With the HTBI primer set, the TCR CDR3 went through a first round of RT-PCR. TCRdb re-called the multiplex PCR reads with MiXCR, one entry per CDR3 protein. The data show 730,000 or so distinct CDR3 sequences, 15% to 20% seen once. Germline V lookup: CDR1 SGHTA, CDR2 FQGNSA. Trimming removed 5 bases at V and 8 bases at J, with 14 bases between. The CDR3 consists of 13 residues. Sequenced: blood. This TCR came from a woman aged 45-65 years with Graves' hyperthyroidism that later progressed to Graves' ophthalmopathy. The chain is built from TRBV7-2 and TRBJ2-3; D possibly corresponds to TRBD2 (6 bases). The CDR3 region is CASSLSSGATQYF. The CDR3 DNA sequence: TGTGCCAGCAGCCTGAGCTCGGGAGCTACGCAGTATTTT.